This T cell receptor (beta chain) was recovered during a study of blood T cell repertoires in COVID-19. On the study more broadly: Whether acute or convalescent, the COVID-19 samples came from the United States, Italy and Spain. T cells, B-cell-depleted T cells, or PBMCs provided the cDNA or gDNA that served as material.

This clone was detected only once. Original methodology: Reference gene primer amplification gave estimated nucleated cell counts. Clones were read by immunoSEQ multiplex PCR, and TCRdb kept only the in-frame ones, dropping some. From that table come the V and J calls and clone size; the DNA was used to work out D and trimming. The sample lists just over 65,000 clones, 89% occurring once. Germline lookup yields CDR1 MNHNY and CDR2 SVGAGI (reference sequence). The germline V and J ends were trimmed by 4 bases and 3 bases, with 13 bases remaining between them. This CDR3 has 16 residues. The source material was peripheral blood. The source is a man in his 60s with acute or convalescent COVID-19. This chain joins TRBV6-6 and TRBJ1-6; TRBD1 might be the D (5 bases). The CDR3 spells CASSLAQGNYNSPLHF. In DNA form, the CDR3 reads TGTGCCAGCAGTTTGGCCCAGGGCAACTATAATTCACCCCTCCACTTT.